The clone carrying this T cell receptor (beta chain) occurred many times. Its antigen remains unknown. From germline, CDR1 is MDHEN and CDR2 SYDVKM. Trimming at V came to 5 bases and at J to 2 bases, leaving 10 bases not matched to a gene. This CDR3 comprises 16 residues. This sample was included in a study of T cells in Graves' hyperthyroidism and ophthalmopathy. Study background: Blood was drawn when the patient was first diagnosed and still untreated. General study findings and limits: Blood held most thyroid clonotypes expanded above 0.001 frequency.

Using RNA transcripts as the source, TCR beta CDR3 regions were amplified. TCR CDR3 regions were first amplified by RT-PCR with HTBI primers. TCRdb used MiXCR to reprocess the multiplex PCR reads, holding one entry per CDR3 protein. The table records about 500,000 distinct CDR3 sequences, about 16% of them present only once. Investigators excluded patients with uncontrolled infection, other autoimmune disease, pregnancy or lactation. Fresh peripheral blood, more than 9 ml, yielded the PBMCs. The sequence was collected from a woman in her twenties or thirties with Graves' ophthalmopathy. The sequenced sample was blood. V usage is TRBV28 and J usage is TRBJ1-2, with 8 bases matching TRBD1. The CDR3 DNA sequence: TGTGCCAGCAGTATAACCCTAGACAGGGGAAACTATGGCTACACCTTC. Protein: CASSITLDRGNYGYTF.